This T cell receptor (beta chain) was captured by sequencing in a study of cytomegalovirus exposure and HLA in healthy donors. This PCR relied on a set of 60 Vbeta primers and 13 Jbeta primers. The data were produced by immunoSEQ multiplex PCR, yet TCRdb's version contains in-frame clones alone and is incomplete. Its listing shows 110,000 to 150,000 clones. Specimen: PBMCs. This sequence was found in a man aged 35 to 55 in good health and CMV-seronegative.

CDR3 region: CASKTRANEQFF. DNA for the CDR3: TGTGCCAGCAAAACTAGAGCCAATGAGCAGTTCTTC. The rearrangement joins TRBV27 to TRBJ2-1; TRBD2 might be the D (5 bases). The CDR3 runs to 12 residues. Germline V gives CDR1 MNHEY, CDR2 SMNVEV (reference sequence). V dropped 7 bases and J dropped 6 bases, with 10 bases sitting between them.